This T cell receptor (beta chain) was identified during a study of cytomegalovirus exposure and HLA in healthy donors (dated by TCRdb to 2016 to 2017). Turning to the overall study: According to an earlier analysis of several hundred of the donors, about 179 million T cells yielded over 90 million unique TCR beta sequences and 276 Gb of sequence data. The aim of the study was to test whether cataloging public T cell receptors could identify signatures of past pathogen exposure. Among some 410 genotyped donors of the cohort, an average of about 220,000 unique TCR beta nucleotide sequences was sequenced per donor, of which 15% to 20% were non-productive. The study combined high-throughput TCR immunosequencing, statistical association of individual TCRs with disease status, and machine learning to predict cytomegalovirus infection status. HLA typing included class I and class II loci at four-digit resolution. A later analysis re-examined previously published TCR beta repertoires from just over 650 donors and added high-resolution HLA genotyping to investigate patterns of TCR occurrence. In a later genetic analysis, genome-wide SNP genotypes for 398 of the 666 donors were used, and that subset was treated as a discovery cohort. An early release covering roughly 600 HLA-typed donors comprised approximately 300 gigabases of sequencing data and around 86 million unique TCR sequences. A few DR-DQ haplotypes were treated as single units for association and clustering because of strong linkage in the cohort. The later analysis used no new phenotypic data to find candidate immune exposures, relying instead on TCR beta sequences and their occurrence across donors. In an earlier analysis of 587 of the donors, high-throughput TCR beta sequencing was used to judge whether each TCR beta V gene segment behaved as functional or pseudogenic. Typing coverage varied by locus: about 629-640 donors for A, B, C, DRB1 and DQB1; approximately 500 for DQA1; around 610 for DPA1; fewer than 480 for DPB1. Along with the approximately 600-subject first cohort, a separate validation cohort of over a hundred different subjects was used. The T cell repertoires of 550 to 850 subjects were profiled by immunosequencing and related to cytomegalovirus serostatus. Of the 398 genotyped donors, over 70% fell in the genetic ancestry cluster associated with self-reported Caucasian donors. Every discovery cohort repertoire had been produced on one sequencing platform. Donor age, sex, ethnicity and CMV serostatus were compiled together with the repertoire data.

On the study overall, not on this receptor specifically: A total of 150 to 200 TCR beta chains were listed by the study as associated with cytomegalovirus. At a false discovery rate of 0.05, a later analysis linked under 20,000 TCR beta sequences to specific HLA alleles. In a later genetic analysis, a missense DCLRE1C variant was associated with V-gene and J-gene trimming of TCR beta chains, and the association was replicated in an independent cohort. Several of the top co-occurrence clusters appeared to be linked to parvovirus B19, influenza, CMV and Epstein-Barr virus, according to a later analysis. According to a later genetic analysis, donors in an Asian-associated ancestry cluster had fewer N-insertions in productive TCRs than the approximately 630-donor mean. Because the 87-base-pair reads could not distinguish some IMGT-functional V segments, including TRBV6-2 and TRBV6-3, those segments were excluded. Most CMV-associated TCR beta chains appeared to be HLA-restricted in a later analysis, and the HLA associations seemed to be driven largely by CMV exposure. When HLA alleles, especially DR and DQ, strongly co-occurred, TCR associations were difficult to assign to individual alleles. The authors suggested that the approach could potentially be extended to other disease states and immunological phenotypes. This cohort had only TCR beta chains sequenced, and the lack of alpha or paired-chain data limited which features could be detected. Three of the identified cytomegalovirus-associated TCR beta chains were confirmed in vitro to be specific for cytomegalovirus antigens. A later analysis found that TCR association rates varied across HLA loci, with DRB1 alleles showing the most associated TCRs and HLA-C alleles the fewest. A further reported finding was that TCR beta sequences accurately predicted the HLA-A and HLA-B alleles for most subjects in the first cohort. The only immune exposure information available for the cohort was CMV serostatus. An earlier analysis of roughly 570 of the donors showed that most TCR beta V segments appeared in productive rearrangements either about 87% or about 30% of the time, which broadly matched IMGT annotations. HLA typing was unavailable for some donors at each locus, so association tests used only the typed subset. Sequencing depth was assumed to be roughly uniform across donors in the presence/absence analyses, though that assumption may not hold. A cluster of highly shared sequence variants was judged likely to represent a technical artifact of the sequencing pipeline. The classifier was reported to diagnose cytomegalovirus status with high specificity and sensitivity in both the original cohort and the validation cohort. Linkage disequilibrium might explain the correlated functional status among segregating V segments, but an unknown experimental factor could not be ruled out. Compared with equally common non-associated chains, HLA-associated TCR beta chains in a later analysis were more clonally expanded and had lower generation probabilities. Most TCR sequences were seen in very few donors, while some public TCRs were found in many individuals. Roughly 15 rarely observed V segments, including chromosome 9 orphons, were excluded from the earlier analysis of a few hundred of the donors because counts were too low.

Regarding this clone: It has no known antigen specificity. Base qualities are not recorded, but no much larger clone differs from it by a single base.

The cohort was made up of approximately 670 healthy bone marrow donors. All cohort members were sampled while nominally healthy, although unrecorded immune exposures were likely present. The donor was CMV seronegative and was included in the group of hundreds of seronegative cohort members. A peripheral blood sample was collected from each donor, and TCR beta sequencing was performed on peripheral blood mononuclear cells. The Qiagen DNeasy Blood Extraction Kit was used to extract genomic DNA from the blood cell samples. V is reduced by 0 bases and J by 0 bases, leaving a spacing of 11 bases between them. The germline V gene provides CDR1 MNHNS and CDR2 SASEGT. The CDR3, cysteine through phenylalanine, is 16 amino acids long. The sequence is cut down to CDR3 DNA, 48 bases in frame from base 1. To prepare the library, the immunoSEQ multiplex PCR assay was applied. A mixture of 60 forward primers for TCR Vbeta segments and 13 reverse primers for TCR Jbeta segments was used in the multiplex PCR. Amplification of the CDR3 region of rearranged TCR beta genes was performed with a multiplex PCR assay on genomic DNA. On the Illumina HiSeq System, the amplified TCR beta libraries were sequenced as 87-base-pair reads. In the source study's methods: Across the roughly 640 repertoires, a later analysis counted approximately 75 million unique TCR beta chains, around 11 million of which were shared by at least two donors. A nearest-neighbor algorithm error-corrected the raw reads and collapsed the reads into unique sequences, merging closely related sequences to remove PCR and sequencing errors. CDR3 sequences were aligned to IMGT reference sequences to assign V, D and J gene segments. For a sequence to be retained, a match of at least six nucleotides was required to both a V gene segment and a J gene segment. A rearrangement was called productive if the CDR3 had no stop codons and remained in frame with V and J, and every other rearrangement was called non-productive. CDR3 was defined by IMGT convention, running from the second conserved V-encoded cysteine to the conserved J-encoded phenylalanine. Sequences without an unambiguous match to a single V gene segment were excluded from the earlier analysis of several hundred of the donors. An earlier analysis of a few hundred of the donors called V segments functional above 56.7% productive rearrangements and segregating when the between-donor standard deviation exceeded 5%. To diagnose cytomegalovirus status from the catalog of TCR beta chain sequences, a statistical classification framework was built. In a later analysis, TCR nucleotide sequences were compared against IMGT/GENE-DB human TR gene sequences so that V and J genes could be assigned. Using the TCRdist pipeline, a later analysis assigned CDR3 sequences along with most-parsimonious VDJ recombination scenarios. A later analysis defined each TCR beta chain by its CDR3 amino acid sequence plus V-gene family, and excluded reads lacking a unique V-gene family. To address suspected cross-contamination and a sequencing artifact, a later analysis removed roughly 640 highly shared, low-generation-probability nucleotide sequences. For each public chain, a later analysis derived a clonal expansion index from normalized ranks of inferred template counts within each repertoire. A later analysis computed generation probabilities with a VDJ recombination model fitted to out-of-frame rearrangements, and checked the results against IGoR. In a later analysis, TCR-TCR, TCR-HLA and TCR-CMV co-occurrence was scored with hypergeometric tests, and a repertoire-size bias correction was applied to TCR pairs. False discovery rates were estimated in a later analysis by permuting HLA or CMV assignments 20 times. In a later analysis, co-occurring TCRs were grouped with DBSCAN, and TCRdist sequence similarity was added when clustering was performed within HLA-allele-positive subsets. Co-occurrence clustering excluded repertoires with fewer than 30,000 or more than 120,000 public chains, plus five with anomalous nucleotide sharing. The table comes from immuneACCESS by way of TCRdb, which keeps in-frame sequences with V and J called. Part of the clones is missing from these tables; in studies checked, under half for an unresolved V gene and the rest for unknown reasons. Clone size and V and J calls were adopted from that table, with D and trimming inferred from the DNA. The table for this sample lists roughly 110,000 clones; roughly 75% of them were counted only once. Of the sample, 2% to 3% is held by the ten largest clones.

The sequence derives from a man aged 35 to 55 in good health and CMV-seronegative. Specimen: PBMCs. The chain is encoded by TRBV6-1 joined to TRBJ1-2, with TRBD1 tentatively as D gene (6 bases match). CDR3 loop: CASSEALEGANYGYTF. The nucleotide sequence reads TGTGCCAGCAGTGAAGCGCTTGAGGGGGCTAACTATGGCTACACCTTC.